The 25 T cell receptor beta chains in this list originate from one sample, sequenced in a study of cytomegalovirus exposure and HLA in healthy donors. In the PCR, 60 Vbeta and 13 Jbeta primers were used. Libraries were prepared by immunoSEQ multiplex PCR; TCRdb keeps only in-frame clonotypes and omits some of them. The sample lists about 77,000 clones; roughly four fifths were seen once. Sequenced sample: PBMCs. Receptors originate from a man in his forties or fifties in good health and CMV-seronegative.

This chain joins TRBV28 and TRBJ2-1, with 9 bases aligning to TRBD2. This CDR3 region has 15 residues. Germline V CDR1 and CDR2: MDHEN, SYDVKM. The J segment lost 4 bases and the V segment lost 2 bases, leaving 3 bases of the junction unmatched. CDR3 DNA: TGTGCCAGCAGTTTAAAACTAGCGGGTTACAATGAGCAGTTCTTC. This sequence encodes CASSLKLAGYNEQFF.

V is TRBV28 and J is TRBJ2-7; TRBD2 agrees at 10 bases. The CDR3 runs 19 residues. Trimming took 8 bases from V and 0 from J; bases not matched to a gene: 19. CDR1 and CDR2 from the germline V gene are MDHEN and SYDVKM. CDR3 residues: CASWSPRTSGYSSSYEQYF. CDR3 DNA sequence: TGTGCCAGCTGGAGTCCTAGGACTAGCGGTTATTCTAGCTCCTACGAGCAGTACTTC.

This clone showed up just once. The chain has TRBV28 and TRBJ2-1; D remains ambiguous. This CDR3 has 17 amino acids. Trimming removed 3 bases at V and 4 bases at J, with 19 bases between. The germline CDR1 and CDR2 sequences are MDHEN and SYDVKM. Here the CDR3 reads CASSFIPTTAQYNEQFF. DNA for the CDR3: TGTGCCAGCAGTTTTATCCCTACTACCGCTCAATACAATGAGCAGTTCTTC. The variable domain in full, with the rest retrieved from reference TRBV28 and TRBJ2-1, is DVKVTQSSRYLVKRTGEKVFLECVQDMDHENMFWYRQDPGLGLRLIYFSYDVKMKEKGDIPEGYSVSREKKERFSLILESASTNQTSMYLCASSFIPTTAQYNEQFFGPGTRLTVL.

CDR3 protein: CAISEFKDSLGEQYF. In nucleotides, the CDR3 is TGTGCCATCAGTGAGTTCAAGGACAGCCTGGGCGAGCAGTACTTC. This sequence joins TRBV10-3 and TRBJ2-7, with D maybe TRBD1 (6 bases). The V gene's germline CDR1 is ENHRY and CDR2 SYGVKD. The CDR3 runs to 15 residues. V lost 1 base and J 6 bases, leaving 16 bases between the germline ends.

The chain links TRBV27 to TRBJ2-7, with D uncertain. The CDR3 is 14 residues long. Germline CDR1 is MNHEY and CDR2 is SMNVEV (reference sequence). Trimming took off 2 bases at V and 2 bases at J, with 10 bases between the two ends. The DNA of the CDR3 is TGTGCCAGCAGTTTAAGAACCCGAGCCTACGAGCAGTACTTC. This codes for CASSLRTRAYEQYF.

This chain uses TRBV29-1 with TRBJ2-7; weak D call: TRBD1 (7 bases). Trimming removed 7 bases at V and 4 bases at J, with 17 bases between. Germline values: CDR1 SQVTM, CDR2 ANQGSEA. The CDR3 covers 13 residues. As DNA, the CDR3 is TGCAGCGCCCTCGGAGGGGGCGGTTACGAGCAGTACTTC. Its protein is CSALGGGGYEQYF.

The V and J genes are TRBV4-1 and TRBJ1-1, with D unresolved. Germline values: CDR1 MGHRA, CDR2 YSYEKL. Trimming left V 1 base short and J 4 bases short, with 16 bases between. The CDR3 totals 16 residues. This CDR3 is CASSQAGRGGGTEAFF. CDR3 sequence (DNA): TGCGCCAGCAGCCAAGCCGGACGGGGAGGTGGCACTGAAGCTTTCTTT.

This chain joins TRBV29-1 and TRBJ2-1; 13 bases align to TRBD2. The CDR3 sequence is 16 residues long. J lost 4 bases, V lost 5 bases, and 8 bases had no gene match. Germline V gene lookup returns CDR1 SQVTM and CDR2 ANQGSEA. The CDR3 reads CSVPGGTSGVYNEQFF. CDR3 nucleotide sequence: TGCAGCGTTCCCGGCGGGACTAGCGGGGTATACAATGAGCAGTTCTTC.

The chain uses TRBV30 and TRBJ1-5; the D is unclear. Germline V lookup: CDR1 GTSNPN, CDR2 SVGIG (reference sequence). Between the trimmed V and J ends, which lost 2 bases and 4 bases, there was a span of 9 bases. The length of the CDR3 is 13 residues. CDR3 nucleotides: TGTGCCTGGAGTAGCGGACCAAATCAGCCCCAGCATTTT. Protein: CAWSSGPNQPQHF.

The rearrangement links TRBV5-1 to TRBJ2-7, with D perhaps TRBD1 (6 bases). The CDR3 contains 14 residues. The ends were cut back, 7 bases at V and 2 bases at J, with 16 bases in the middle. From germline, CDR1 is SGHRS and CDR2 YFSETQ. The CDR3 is CASGRDTRPYEQYF. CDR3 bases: TGCGCCAGCGGTAGGGACACGAGACCCTACGAGCAGTACTTC.

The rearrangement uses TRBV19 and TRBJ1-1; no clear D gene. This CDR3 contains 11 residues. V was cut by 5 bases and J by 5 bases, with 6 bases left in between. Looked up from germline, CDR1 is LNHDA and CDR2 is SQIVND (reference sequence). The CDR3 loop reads CASSAFTEAFF. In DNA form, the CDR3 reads TGTGCCAGTAGTGCGTTTACTGAAGCTTTCTTT.

The CDR3 loop is CASSEGSRGFEKLFF. The CDR3, as DNA: TGTGCCAGCAGTGAGGGGTCCAGGGGGTTTGAAAAACTGTTTTTT. V gene TRBV6-1 combines with J gene TRBJ1-4, with 7 bases aligning to TRBD1. V was clipped by 3 bases and J by 7 bases; unmatched bases: 8. This CDR3 has 15 residues. CDR1 and CDR2 from the germline V gene are MNHNS and SASEGT.

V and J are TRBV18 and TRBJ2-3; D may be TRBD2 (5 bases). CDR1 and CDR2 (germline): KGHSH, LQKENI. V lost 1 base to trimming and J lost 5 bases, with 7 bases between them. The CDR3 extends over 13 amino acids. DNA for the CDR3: TGTGCCAGCTCACCACAGGGAGTAGATACGCAGTATTTT. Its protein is CASSPQGVDTQYF.

CDR3 sequence reads: CASSSSDRVYEKLFF. The CDR3 DNA reads as TGCGCCAGCAGCTCGTCGGACAGGGTATATGAAAAACTGTTTTTT. J is TRBJ1-4 and V is TRBV5-1; the match to TRBD1 covers 8 bases. The CDR3 loop spans 15 amino acids. With V trimmed by 3 bases and J by 6 bases, 7 bases remained unmatched. Germline lookup yields CDR1 SGHRS and CDR2 YFSETQ.

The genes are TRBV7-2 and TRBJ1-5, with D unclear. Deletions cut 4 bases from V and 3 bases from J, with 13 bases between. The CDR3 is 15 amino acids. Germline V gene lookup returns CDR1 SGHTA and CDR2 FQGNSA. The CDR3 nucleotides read TGTGCCAGCAGCTCAGGACGGGATCCCAATCAGCCCCAGCATTTT. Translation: CASSSGRDPNQPQHF.

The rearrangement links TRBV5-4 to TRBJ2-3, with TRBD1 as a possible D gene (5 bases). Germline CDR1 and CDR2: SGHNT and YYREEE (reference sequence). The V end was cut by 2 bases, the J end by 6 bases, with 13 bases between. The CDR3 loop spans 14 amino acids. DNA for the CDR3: TGTGCCAGCAGCTTTCCCAGGGCCCCGGATACGCAGTATTTT. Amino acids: CASSFPRAPDTQYF.

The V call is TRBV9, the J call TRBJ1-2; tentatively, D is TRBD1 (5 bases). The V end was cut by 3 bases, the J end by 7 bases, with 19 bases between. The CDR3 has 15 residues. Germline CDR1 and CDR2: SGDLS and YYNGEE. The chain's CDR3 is CASSAPPAGAGGYTF. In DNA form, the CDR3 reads TGTGCCAGCAGCGCCCCGCCCGCTGGGGCAGGTGGCTACACCTTC.

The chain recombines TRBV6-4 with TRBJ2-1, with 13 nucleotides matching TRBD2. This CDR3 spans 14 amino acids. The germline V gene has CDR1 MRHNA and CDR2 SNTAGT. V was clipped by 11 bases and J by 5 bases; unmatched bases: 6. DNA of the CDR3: TGTGCCGGACCGGGACTAGCGGGAAACAATGAGCAGTTCTTC. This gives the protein CAGPGLAGNNEQFF.

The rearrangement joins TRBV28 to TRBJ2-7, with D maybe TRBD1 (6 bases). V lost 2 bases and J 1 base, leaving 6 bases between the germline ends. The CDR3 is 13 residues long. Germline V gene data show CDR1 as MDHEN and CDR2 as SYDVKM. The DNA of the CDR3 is TGTGCCAGCAGTTTAGGACAGTCCTACGAGCAGTACTTC. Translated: CASSLGQSYEQYF.

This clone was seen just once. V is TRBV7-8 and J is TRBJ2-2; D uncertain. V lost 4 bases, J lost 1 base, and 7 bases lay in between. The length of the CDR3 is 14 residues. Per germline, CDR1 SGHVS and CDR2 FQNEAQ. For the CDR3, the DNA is TGTGCCAGCAGCTCCACTTGGAACACCGGGGAGCTGTTTTTT. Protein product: CASSSTWNTGELFF.

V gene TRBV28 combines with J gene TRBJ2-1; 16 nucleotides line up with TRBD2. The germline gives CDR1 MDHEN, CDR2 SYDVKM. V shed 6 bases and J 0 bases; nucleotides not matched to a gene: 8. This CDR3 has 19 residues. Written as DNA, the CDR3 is TGTGCCAGCAGGAGGACGGGACTAGCGGGAGGGAGCTCCTACAATGAGCAGTTCTTC. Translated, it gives CASRRTGLAGGSSYNEQFF.

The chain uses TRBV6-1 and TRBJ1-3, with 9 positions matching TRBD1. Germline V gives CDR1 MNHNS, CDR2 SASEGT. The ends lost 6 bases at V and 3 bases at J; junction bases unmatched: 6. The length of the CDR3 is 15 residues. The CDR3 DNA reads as TGTGCCAGCAGGTCGGGACAGGGAGGTGGAAACACCATATATTTT. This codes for CASRSGQGGGNTIYF.

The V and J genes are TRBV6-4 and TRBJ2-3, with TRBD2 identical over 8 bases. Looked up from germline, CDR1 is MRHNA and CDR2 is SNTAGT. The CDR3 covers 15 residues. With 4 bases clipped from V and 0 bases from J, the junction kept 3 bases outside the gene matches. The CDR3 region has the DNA TGTGCCAGCAGTGCGTCTAGCGGGAGCACAGATACGCAGTATTTT. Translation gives CASSASSGSTDTQYF.

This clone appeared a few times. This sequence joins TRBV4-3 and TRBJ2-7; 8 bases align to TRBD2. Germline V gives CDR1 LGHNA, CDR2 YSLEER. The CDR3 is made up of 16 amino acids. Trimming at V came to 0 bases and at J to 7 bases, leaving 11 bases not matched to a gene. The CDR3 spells CASSQEPAGVSREQYF. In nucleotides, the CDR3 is TGCGCCAGCAGCCAAGAACCAGCGGGAGTATCTCGAGAGCAGTACTTC.

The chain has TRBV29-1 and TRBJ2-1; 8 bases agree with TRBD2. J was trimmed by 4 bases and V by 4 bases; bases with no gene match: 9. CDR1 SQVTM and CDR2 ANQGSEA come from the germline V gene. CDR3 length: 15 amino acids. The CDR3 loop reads CSVVKTSGNYNEQFF. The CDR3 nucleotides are TGCAGCGTTGTTAAAACTAGCGGAAATTACAATGAGCAGTTCTTC.